The 12 T cell receptor beta chains reported below all come from one sample, sequenced in a study of shared clonotypes between healthy human individuals. The assay was immunoSEQ multiplex PCR, and TCRdb's table has in-frame clones only and misses some. The table has 2 million or so clones, roughly 95% seen once. CD45RO-negative, CCR7-selected cells formed the naive CD8 fraction, which excluded terminally differentiated effector memory CD45RA+ cells. The sample comprised naive CD8+ T cells sorted from blood. Source of these receptors: a man between 18 and 29 years old in good health.

The chain links TRBV13 to TRBJ2-1; a possible D gene is TRBD2 (6 bases). The ends were cut back, 1 base at V and 4 bases at J, with 17 bases in the middle. The CDR3 contains 17 residues. Germline assignment: CDR1 PRHDT and CDR2 FYEKMQ (reference sequence). The CDR3: CASSLEGSGGVYNEQFF. CDR3 sequence (DNA): TGTGCCAGCAGCTTAGAAGGTAGCGGAGGGGTGTACAATGAGCAGTTCTTC. The whole variable domain, remainder taken from reference TRBV13 and TRBJ2-1, is AAGVIQSPRHLIKEKRETATLKCYPIPRHDTVYWYQQGPGQDPQFLISFYEKMQSDKGSIPDRFSAQQFSDYHSELNMSSLELGDSALYFCASSLEGSGGVYNEQFFGPGTRLTVL.

The gene calls are TRBV6-5 and TRBJ1-2, with 9 bases fitting TRBD1. V shed 8 bases, J shed 4 bases, and the junction held 11 bases outside the gene matches. CDR1 and CDR2 (germline): MNHEY, SVGAGI. The CDR3 consists of 15 residues. The CDR3 nucleotides are TGTGCCAGCCTGCCGGGACAGGGTTTTCGCTATGGCTACACCTTC. Its protein is CASLPGQGFRYGYTF.

The table lists this clone with a few counts. This rearrangement joins TRBV7-3 to TRBJ1-6; 7 bases match TRBD1. J was trimmed by 8 bases and V by 5 bases; bases with no gene match: 6. CDR1 and CDR2 from the germline V gene are SGHTA and FQGTGA. CDR3 length: 14 amino acids. CDR3 sequence: CASSLVGGDSPLHF. In DNA, the CDR3 is TGTGCCAGCAGCCTTGTAGGGGGCGATTCACCCCTCCACTTT. Drawing the rest from reference TRBV7-3 and TRBJ1-6, the complete variable domain is GAGVSQTPSNKVTEKGKYVELRCDPISGHTALYWYRQSLGQGPEFLIYFQGTGAADDSGLPNDRFFAVRPEGSVSTLKIQRTERGDSAVYLCASSLVGGDSPLHFGNGTRLTVT.

The rearrangement links TRBV27 to TRBJ2-3, with unresolved D. Germline CDR1 is MNHEY and CDR2 is SMNVEV (reference sequence). With 5 bases removed from V and 2 bases from J, the gap between germline ends came to 20 bases. CDR3 length: 17 amino acids. CDR3 residues: CASSLLEPLRSTDTQYF. CDR3 coding DNA: TGTGCCAGCAGTCTCCTGGAGCCGCTGCGCTCCACAGATACGCAGTATTTT.

This chain links TRBV28 with TRBJ1-5; D is unresolved. CDR1 is MDHEN and CDR2 is SYDVKM in the germline V gene. The CDR3 runs 13 residues. V was clipped by 1 base and J by 4 bases, with 5 bases between them. The chain's CDR3 is CASSLYWNQPQHF. The CDR3 DNA is TGTGCCAGCAGTTTATATTGGAATCAGCCCCAGCATTTT.

This clone was observed a handful of times. The chain has TRBV18 and TRBJ1-1; 8 nucleotides align to TRBD1. Losses at the gene ends were 3 bases for V and 11 bases for J; bases not matched to a gene: 5. Germline loops: CDR1 KGHSH, CDR2 LQKENI. The CDR3 sequence is 12 residues long. The CDR3, as DNA: TGTGCCAGCTCACCGACGGACAGGGAGGCTTTCTTT. As protein: CASSPTDREAFF.

V and J are TRBV28 and TRBJ2-7, with TRBD2 identical over 9 bases. This CDR3 region has 15 residues. The germline V gene encodes CDR1 MDHEN and CDR2 SYDVKM. The junction had 2 bases not matched to a gene; V was cut back by 2 bases and J by 0 bases. The CDR3 DNA follows: TGTGCCAGCAGTTTACTGACTAGCGGCTCCTACGAGCAGTACTTC. Translation gives CASSLLTSGSYEQYF.

This chain connects TRBV5-6 to TRBJ2-1; TRBD2 agrees at 11 bases. V lost 3 bases to trimming and J lost 10 bases; unmatched junction nucleotides: 9. CDR3 length: 15 amino acids. Looked up from germline, CDR1 is SGHDT and CDR2 is YYEEEE. The CDR3 is CASSSVEGLAEEQFF. The CDR3 nucleotides read TGTGCCAGCAGCTCCGTTGAGGGACTAGCGGAGGAGCAGTTCTTC.

The chain is built from TRBV19 and TRBJ2-7; TRBD2 matches at 15 bases. Germline V gives CDR1 LNHDA, CDR2 SQIVND (reference sequence). V gave up 5 bases and J gave up 7 bases; unmatched junction bases: 9. This CDR3 is 16 amino acids long. The CDR3: CASSVGLAGGPKEQYF. CDR3 DNA sequence: TGTGCCAGTAGTGTCGGACTAGCGGGAGGGCCGAAGGAGCAGTACTTC.

The chain couples TRBV7-9 to TRBJ2-3, with D possibly being TRBD2 (6 bases). This CDR3 contains 16 residues. Germline assignment: CDR1 SEHNR and CDR2 FQNEAQ (reference sequence). Deletions cut 1 base from V and 4 bases from J, with 15 bases between. The CDR3 sequence is CASSLDISGDPDTQYF. The DNA of the CDR3 is TGTGCCAGCAGCTTAGATATATCGGGAGACCCAGATACGCAGTATTTT.

The V and J genes are TRBV29-1 and TRBJ2-2, with D possibly TRBD2 on 6 matching bases. The ends were cut back, 4 bases at V and 5 bases at J, with 14 bases in the middle. The CDR3 totals 14 residues. The V gene's germline CDR1 is SQVTM and CDR2 ANQGSEA. The CDR3 sequence: CSVVGGEVTGELFF. CDR3 bases: TGCAGCGTTGTTGGAGGGGAGGTAACCGGGGAGCTGTTTTTT.

The chain combines TRBV29-1 with TRBJ2-1; the D gene is possibly TRBD1 (5 bases). Germline CDR1 SQVTM, CDR2 ANQGSEA. This CDR3 comprises 13 residues. The V gene lost 8 bases and the J gene lost 9 bases, with 20 bases spanning the gap. The CDR3 here is CSTEGEISSEQFF. As DNA, the CDR3 is TGCAGCACCGAAGGGGAAATTTCGAGTGAGCAGTTCTTC.